These 21 T cell receptor beta chains came from one sample sequenced in a study of T cell repertoires in aging, cancer and after chemotherapy. TCR beta rearrangements were amplified from peripheral blood genomic DNA. TRB rearrangements spanning V, D and J were amplified using mixed TRB-A/B primers. Via MiXCR, TCRdb re-called the multiplex PCR reads, giving one row per CDR3 protein. This sample yields several thousand distinct CDR3 sequences, of which 44% are seen a single time; roughly 7.3% belongs to the top ten. The sequencing input was blood. These receptors all stem from a human donor with a blood cancer.

This clonotype was seen more than once but under ten times. The chain links TRBV13 to TRBJ1-6; a possible D gene is TRBD1 (6 bases). Per germline, CDR1 PRHDT and CDR2 FYEKMQ (reference sequence). Deletions cut 6 bases from V and 10 bases from J, with 16 bases between. This CDR3 contains 14 residues. CDR3 coding DNA: TGTGCCAGCAGTAACAGGGATTTTGTGTCACCCCTCCACTTT. This encodes CASSNRDFVSPLHF.

The chain links TRBV27 to TRBJ1-4, with a possible D match to TRBD1 (5 bases). V was shortened by 3 bases and J by 6 bases, with 11 bases between the two germline ends. Germline V gene data show CDR1 as MNHEY and CDR2 as SMNVEV (reference sequence). The length of the CDR3 is 14 residues. In nucleotides, the CDR3 is TGTGCCAGCAGTTTTACAGGCTCTGATGAAAAACTGTTTTTT. Translating gives CASSFTGSDEKLFF.

This clonotype was observed a handful of times. This sequence joins TRBV6-2 or TRBV6-3 and TRBJ2-1, with 8 bases matching TRBD1. Looked up from germline, CDR1 is MNHEY and CDR2 is SVGEGT. The length of the CDR3 is 18 residues. The V segment lost 6 bases and the J segment 2 bases; nucleotides outside the gene matches: 15. CDR3 DNA: TGTGCCAGCAGCTCCCTTATTTTCAGGGGGCGCACCTACAATGAGCAGTTCTTC. This sequence encodes CASSSLIFRGRTYNEQFF.

V usage is TRBV19 and J usage is TRBJ2-1; 12 bases fit TRBD2. Germline CDR1 is LNHDA and CDR2 is SQIVND (reference sequence). This CDR3 is 18 amino acids long. J was trimmed by 0 bases and V by 5 bases; bases with no gene match: 8. The CDR3 reads CASSPGLAGRSSYNEQFF. CDR3 bases: TGTGCCAGTAGTCCGGGACTAGCGGGCCGCAGCTCCTACAATGAGCAGTTCTTC.

V and J are TRBV6-5 and TRBJ1-5; D is perhaps TRBD1 (5 bases). Trimming shortened V by 5 bases and J by 2 bases, and 13 bases separated the two germline ends. CDR3 length: 15 amino acids. Germline V gives CDR1 MNHEY, CDR2 SVGAGI. CDR3 amino acids: CASSRFQGGNQPQHF. The CDR3 nucleotides read TGTGCCAGCAGTCGTTTCCAAGGGGGCAATCAGCCCCAGCATTTT.

This clonotype was seen a few times. The chain uses TRBV5-3 and TRBJ2-5; no clear D gene. TRBV5-3 is identified as an open reading frame with a role that is uncertain. There are 13 residues in the CDR3. V lost 4 bases, J lost 5 bases, and 12 bases lay in between. CDR3 residues: CARSPRSAETQYF. The CDR3, as DNA: TGTGCCAGAAGCCCCAGGTCTGCGGAGACCCAGTACTTC.

Only a few counts were recorded for this clonotype. The V and J genes are TRBV6-2 or TRBV6-3 and TRBJ2-1; maybe TRBD2 (5 bases). The CDR3 length is 13 residues. The germline CDR1 and CDR2 sequences are MNHEY and SVGEGT. Trimming pared 5 bases from V and 6 bases from J, leaving 11 bases between. The CDR3 protein is CASSPNGINEQFF. The CDR3 region has the DNA TGTGCCAGCAGTCCCAACGGGATCAATGAGCAGTTCTTC.

This clonotype occurred a few times. V gene TRBV11-1 combines with J gene TRBJ2-3, with D hard to call. The CDR3 sequence is 14 residues long. V was pared by 3 bases and J by 1 base, with 8 bases between. Germline V gene sequence: CDR1 SGHAT, CDR2 FQDESV (reference sequence). CDR3 DNA: TGTGCCAGCAGCTTTAATCCCGGCACAGATACGCAGTATTTT. Protein product: CASSFNPGTDTQYF.

The CDR3 nucleotides are TGTGCCAGTAGGAACAGGGGGCATGATACGCAGTATTTT. It yields the protein CASRNRGHDTQYF. The gene calls are TRBV19 and TRBJ2-3; 9 bases line up with TRBD1. Germline-derived CDR1 and CDR2 are LNHDA and SQIVND (reference sequence). V was pared by 6 bases and J by 6 bases, with 4 bases of the junction left unmatched. The CDR3 covers 13 residues.

The chain joins TRBV15 to TRBJ1-4; D not certain. The germline CDR1 and CDR2 sequences are LNHNV and YYDKDF (reference sequence). This CDR3 has 15 amino acids. The V end lost 0 bases, the J end lost 7 bases, and 12 bases lay between the germline ends. This chain's CDR3 is CATSRDRDTVEKLFF. The CDR3 bases are TGTGCCACCAGCAGAGATCGAGATACGGTTGAAAAACTGTTTTTT.

V usage is TRBV30 and J usage is TRBJ1-4; D is perhaps TRBD1 (6 bases). CDR3 size: 13 residues. Germline values: CDR1 GTSNPN, CDR2 SVGIG (reference sequence). V lost 0 bases to trimming and J lost 8 bases, with 10 bases between them. In nucleotides, the CDR3 is TGTGCCTGGAGTGTAACGGGGGGCGAAAAACTGTTTTTT. This codes for CAWSVTGGEKLFF.

The chain carries TRBV7-6 and TRBJ2-1; D is perhaps TRBD1 (6 bases). V was trimmed by 5 bases and J by 5 bases, leaving 10 bases between them. CDR1 and CDR2 (germline): SGHVS, FNYEAQ. The CDR3 is 13 amino acids. This CDR3 reads CASSLGQNNEQFF. The DNA of the CDR3 is TGTGCCAGCAGCCTAGGACAGAACAATGAGCAGTTCTTC.

The rearrangement joins TRBV27 to TRBJ2-1, with 13 bases that match TRBD2. The length of the CDR3 is 15 residues. V was pared by 6 bases and J by 5 bases, with 4 bases of the junction left unmatched. Germline V gene data show CDR1 as MNHEY and CDR2 as SMNVEV (reference sequence). This CDR3 reads CASSPLAGGHNEQFF. The DNA for the CDR3 is TGTGCCAGCAGCCCACTAGCGGGAGGGCACAATGAGCAGTTCTTC.

This clonotype came up a few times. The chain has TRBV5-5 and TRBJ1-2, with D possibly being TRBD1 (6 bases). The germline CDR1 and CDR2 sequences are SGHKS and YYEKEE (reference sequence). The CDR3 runs to 15 residues. The V gene lost 0 bases and the J gene lost 2 bases, with 11 bases spanning the gap. The CDR3 nucleotides read TGTGCCAGCAGCTTGGGTACAGGGAGCAACTATGGCTACACCTTC. This gives the protein CASSLGTGSNYGYTF.

V and J are TRBV7-3 and TRBJ2-1; the D gene is possibly TRBD2 (6 bases). CDR1 is SGHTA and CDR2 is FQGTGA in the germline V gene. This CDR3 contains 15 residues. The V and J ends lost 5 bases and 6 bases respectively, with 17 bases between them. DNA for the CDR3: TGTGCCAGCAGCCAAGGCACTAGCTTTTCCAATGAGCAGTTCTTC. Encoded protein: CASSQGTSFSNEQFF.

This chain links TRBV4-3 with TRBJ2-3, with 10 bases lining up with TRBD1. The CDR3 extends over 16 amino acids. The V segment lost 0 bases and the J segment 1 base; nucleotides outside the gene matches: 1. CDR1 is LGHNA and CDR2 is YSLEER in the germline V gene. CDR3 loop: CASSQDGTGGTDTQYF. The DNA for the CDR3 is TGCGCCAGCAGCCAAGATGGGACAGGGGGCACAGATACGCAGTATTTT.

This clonotype showed up just a few times. The gene calls are TRBV5-4 and TRBJ2-6; D remains unclear. Per the germline V gene, CDR1 is SGHNT and CDR2 is YYREEE (reference sequence). V lost 1 base, J lost 1 base, and 3 bases lay in between. The CDR3 has 14 amino acids. The CDR3 loop is CASSLFSGANVLTF. DNA for the CDR3: TGTGCCAGCAGCTTGTTTTCTGGGGCCAACGTCCTGACTTTC.

In DNA, the CDR3 is TGTGCCCACGAAAGGGACGGCCCTGAAGCTTTCTTT. The encoded protein is CAHERDGPEAFF. The chain links TRBV30 to TRBJ1-1; D might be TRBD1 (5 bases). The CDR3 spans 12 residues. CDR1 and CDR2 from the germline V gene are GTSNPN and SVGIG (reference sequence). V dropped 8 bases and J dropped 6 bases, with 16 bases sitting between them.

This chain connects TRBV5-1 to TRBJ1-2; D perhaps matches TRBD1 (5 bases). The V and J ends lost 0 bases and 8 bases respectively, with 11 bases between them. From germline, CDR1 is SGHRS and CDR2 YFSETQ. This CDR3 region has 13 residues. CDR3 residues: CASSLGWGEGYTF. CDR3 bases: TGCGCCAGCAGCTTGGGATGGGGCGAGGGCTACACCTTC.

This clonotype was observed once. Without the conserved terminal phenylalanine or tryptophan, this CDR3 likely stems from a read error. The chain is built from TRBV6-5 and TRBJ2-5; maybe TRBD2 (5 bases). The CDR3 extends over 13 amino acids. CDR1 is MNHEY, CDR2 SVGAGI, per germline. V was trimmed by 7 bases and J by 2 bases, leaving 11 bases between them. As DNA, the CDR3 is TGTGCCAGCACTAAGCGGTTTCAAGAGACCCAGTACTAC. Amino acid sequence: CASTKRFQETQYY.

This clonotype is medium-sized (0.01 to 0.1%) within its sample. The chain has TRBV29-1 and TRBJ2-3; D may match TRBD1 or TRBD2 (5 bases each). This CDR3 has 12 amino acids. In germline, CDR1 is SQVTM, CDR2 ANQGSEA. The germline V and J ends were trimmed by 7 bases and 2 bases, with 10 bases remaining between them. CDR3 in amino acids: CSAFGTTDTQYF. CDR3 coding DNA: TGCAGCGCCTTTGGGACCACAGATACGCAGTATTTT.